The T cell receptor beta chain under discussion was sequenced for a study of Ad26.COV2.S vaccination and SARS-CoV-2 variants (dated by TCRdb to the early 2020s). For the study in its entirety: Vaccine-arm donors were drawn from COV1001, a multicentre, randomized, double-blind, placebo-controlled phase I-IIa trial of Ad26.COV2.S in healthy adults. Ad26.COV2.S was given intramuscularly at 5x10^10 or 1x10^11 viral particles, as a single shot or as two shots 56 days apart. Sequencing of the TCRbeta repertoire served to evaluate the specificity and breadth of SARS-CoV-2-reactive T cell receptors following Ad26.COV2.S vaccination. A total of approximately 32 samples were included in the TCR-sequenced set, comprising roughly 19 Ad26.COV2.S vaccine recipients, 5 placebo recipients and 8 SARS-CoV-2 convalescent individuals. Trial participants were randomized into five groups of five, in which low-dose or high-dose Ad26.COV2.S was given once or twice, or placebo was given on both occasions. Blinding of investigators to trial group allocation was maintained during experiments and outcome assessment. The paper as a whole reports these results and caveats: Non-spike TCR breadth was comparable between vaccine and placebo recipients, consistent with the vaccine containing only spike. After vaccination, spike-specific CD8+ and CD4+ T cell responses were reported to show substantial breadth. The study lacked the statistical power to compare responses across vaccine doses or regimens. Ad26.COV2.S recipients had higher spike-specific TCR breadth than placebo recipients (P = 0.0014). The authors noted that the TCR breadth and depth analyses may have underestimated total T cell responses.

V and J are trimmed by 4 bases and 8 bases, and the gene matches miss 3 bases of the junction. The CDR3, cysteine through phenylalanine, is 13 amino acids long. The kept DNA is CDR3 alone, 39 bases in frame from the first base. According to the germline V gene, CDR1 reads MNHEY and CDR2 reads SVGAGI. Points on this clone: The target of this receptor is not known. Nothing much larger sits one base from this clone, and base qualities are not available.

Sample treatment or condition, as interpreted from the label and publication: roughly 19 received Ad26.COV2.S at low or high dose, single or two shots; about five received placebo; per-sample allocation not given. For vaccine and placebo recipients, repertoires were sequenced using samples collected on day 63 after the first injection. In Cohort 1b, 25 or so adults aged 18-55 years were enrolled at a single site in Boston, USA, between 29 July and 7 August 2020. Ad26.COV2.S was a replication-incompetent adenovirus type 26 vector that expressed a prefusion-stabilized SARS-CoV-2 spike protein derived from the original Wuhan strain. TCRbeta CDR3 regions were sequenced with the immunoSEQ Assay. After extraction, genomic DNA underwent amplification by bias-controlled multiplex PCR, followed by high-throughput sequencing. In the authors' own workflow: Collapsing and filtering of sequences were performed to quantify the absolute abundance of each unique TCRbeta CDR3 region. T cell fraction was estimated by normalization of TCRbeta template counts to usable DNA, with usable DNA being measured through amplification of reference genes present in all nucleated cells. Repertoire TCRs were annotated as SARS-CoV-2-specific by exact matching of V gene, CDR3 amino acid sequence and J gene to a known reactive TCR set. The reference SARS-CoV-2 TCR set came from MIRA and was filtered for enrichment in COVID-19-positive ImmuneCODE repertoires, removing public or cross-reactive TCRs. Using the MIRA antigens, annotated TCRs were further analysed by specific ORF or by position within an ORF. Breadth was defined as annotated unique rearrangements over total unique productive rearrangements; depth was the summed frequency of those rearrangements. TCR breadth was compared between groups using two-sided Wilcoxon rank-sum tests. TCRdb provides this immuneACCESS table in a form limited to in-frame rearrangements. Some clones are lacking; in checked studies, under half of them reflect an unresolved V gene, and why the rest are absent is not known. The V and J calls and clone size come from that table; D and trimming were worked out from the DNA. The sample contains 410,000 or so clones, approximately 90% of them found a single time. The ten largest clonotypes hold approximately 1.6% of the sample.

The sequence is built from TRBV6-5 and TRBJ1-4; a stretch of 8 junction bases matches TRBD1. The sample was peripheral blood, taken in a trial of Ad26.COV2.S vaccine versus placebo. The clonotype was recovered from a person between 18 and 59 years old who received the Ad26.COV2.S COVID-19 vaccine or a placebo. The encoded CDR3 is CASSSTGVEKLFF. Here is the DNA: TGTGCCAGCAGTTCGACAGGGGTAGAAAAACTGTTTTTT.